This T cell receptor (beta chain) was identified during a study of regulatory T cells in long-lasting Graves disease. Study-level background: Newly diagnosed Graves' patients had under 3 months of antithyroid drugs.

Building of the TCR beta libraries involved iRepertoire HTBI primers and Arm-PCR of CDR3 regions. TCRdb re-analysed the multiplex PCR reads in MiXCR, keeping a single row per CDR3 protein. Of about 620,000 distinct CDR3 sequences in the sample, about 16% are singletons; the top ten hold 15% to 20%. V lost 0 bases, J lost 0 bases, and 9 bases lay in between. Germline CDR1 is SGHAT and CDR2 is FQNNGV. This CDR3 has 16 residues. In its sample, this clonotype was seen a few times. Its specificity is not known. Study conclusions and caveats: Newly diagnosed patients had higher TCR diversity than persistent Graves' patients did.

Time point here: newly diagnosed GD, antithyroid drugs for less than 3 months. RNA isolated from PBMCs was used to make the TCR library. The sample was also reused in another study, on T cells in Graves' hyperthyroidism and ophthalmopathy. From that second work: Most thyroid clonotypes with frequency above 0.001 were detected in blood.

This sequence originates from a woman in her 30s with Graves disease. The sample consisted of peripheral blood mononuclear cells (PBMCs), taken at new diagnosis, from a patient treated with antithyroid drugs. V gene TRBV11-2 combines with J gene TRBJ1-3; D is undetermined. CDR3 DNA sequence: TGTGCCAGCAGCTTAGACGACGGTACCTCTGGAAACACCATATATTTT. It translates to CASSLDDGTSGNTIYF.